This TCR beta chain was identified during a study of T cell repertoires in cytomegalovirus infection. TCRdb used MiXCR to reprocess the reads, holding one entry per CDR3 protein. The sample includes about 770,000 distinct CDR3 sequences, around 29% of them seen just once. This CDR3 is 19 amino acids long. The V gene lost 4 bases and the J gene lost 1 base, with 26 bases spanning the gap. As to this clonotype: Its antigen is not identified.

The sample consisted of cultured CD8+ T cells from PBMCs, taken from culture after CMV antigen stimulation. The chain carries TRBV12-3 or TRBV12-4 and TRBJ2-7; D tentatively fits TRBD1 or TRBD2 (5 bases each). The sequence derives from a human donor in good health (CMV status not recorded). Some clones in this sample may be carry-over from other donors' samples. The CDR3 loop reads CASSYESQDWGMKSYEQYF. The CDR3 region has the DNA TGTGCCAGCAGTTATGAGTCCCAGGATTGGGGGATGAAATCCTACGAGCAGTACTTC.